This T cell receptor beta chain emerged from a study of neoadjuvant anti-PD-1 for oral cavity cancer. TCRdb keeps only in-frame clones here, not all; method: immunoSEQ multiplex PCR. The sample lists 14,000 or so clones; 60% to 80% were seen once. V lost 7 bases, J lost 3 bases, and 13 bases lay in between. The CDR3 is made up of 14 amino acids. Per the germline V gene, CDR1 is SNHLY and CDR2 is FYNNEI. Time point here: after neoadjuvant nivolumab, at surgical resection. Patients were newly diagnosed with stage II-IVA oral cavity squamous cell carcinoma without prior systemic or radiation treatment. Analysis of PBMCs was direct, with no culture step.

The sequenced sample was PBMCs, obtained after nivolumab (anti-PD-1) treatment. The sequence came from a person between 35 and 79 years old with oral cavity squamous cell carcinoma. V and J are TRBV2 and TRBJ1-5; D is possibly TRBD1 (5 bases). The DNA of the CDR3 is TGTGCCAGCAATCGGCTGGGGGTCAATCAGCCCCAGCATTTT. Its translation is CASNRLGVNQPQHF.